This T cell receptor (beta chain) was retrieved from a study of blood T cell repertoires in COVID-19. Looking at the study overall: Sample material is recorded as cDNA or gDNA derived from T cells, B-cell-depleted T cells, or PBMCs.

Per germline, CDR1 SEHNR and CDR2 FQNEAQ (reference sequence). The CDR3 has 15 amino acids. Trimming took 2 bases from V and 7 from J, leaving 15 bases between them. Original handling: By means of reference gene primer amplification, nucleated cell counts were estimated. The repertoire was sequenced with immunoSEQ multiplex PCR; TCRdb's copy has only in-frame clones and lacks some. V and J calls plus clone size are reproduced from that table; the DNA served to infer D and trimming. Here the sample spans a few hundred thousand clones, about 88% being singletons. The sample consisted of peripheral blood. V gene TRBV7-9 combines with J gene TRBJ2-1; no reliable D call. The clonotype comes from a woman between 65 and 79 years old with active or convalescent COVID-19. CDR3 in amino acids: CASSLFDIIGNEQFF. As DNA, the CDR3 is TGTGCCAGCAGCTTATTTGACATCATCGGAAATGAGCAGTTCTTC.